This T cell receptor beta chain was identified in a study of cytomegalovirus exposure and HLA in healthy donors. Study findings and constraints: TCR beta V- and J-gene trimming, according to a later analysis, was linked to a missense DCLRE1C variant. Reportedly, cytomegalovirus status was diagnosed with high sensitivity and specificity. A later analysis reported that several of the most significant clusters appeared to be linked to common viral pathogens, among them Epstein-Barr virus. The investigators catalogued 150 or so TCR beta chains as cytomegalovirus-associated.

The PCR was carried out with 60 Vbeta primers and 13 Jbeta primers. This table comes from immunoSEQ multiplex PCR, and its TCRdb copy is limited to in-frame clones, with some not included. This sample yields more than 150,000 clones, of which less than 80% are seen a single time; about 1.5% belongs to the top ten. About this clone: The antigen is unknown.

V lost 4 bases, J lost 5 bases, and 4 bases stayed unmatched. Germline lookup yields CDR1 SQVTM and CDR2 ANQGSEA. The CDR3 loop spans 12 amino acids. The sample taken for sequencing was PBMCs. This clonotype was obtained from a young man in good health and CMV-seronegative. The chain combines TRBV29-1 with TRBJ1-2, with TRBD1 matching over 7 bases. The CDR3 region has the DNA TGCAGCGTTGGGGGACAGATTTATGGCTACACCTTC. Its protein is CSVGGQIYGYTF.